Listed below are T cell receptor beta chains from one sample, sequenced in a study of tumor and adjacent non-tumor tissue in lung cancer. Each CDR3 protein is one row after TCRdb ran MiXCR on the multiplex PCR reads. The sample shows about 67,000 distinct CDR3 sequences, around 76% of them seen only once. Sequencing was carried out using distant non-tumor lung tissue. Source of these receptors: a man aged 55 to 70 with non-small cell lung cancer. CDR3s leave out the opening cysteine and the closing phenylalanine or tryptophan. The order of the fields is J gene, clone size, V gene, CDR3 protein. Clone size appears in some rows only: once, few, many, or a class for an expanded clone.

>TRBJ2-3|NA|TRBV20-1
SVNPGQGGGTQY
>TRBJ2-3|many|TRBV20-1
SASPGTKDTQY
>TRBJ2-7|NA|TRBV28
ASSLISYEQY
>TRBJ2-6|NA|TRBV10-3
AISEHGTSGKVSGAKVLT
>TRBJ2-7|NA|TRBV7-9
ASSPLTGDTEQY
>TRBJ2-1|NA|TRBV11-2
ACGPEQQGEQF
>TRBJ2-7|NA|TRBV4-1
ASSQYWVGGREYERY
>TRBJ2-3|few|TRBV15
ATGRSTSEASTDTQY
>TRBJ2-1|NA|TRBV11-3
ASSLNQLAELSEEF
>TRBJ1-1|few|TRBV5-1
ASSLGPNTEAL
>TRBJ2-2|few|TRBV19
ASTGTGRTGELF
>TRBJ1-2|NA|TRBV2
ASSGIGEEGGYT
>TRBJ1-6|NA|TRBV5-6
TNSLRQGNGSPLH
>TRBJ2-5|NA|TRBV6-5
ASGDMLTQY
>TRBJ2-7|NA|TRBV29-1
SIVGRGAEPYEQY
>TRBJ2-7|few|TRBV20-1
SARDMGLATTYEHY
>TRBJ2-7|NA|TRBV6-1
ASSYIRLEQY
>TRBJ2-7|NA|TRBV2
ASRTGTDTYKQY
>TRBJ2-1|once|TRBV6-5
ASSYSTSGIYNEQF
>TRBJ2-1|NA|TRBV6-2/TRBV6-3
PSGAAGQGADEQF
>TRBJ1-2|once|TRBV5-8
ASSFVGGTNNGYT
>TRBJ1-1|NA|TRBV11-2
ANSHLGGANTEAF
>TRBJ2-2|NA|TRBV29-1
SVPRGTSGTGELL
>TRBJ2-5|NA|TRBV7-9
ASSLSAGGSETQY
>TRBJ2-7|NA|TRBV9
ASSPQGAGYEQY
>TRBJ2-4|few|TRBV29-1
SVTDTKNIQY
>TRBJ2-2|NA|TRBV6-6
ASSSTCGAGELF
>TRBJ2-1|NA|TRBV11-2
ASILGHSTGLQL
>TRBJ2-1|NA|TRBV30
ARRSPGLAQKRDEQF
>TRBJ1-5|once|TRBV24-1
ATQHDSNQPPH
>TRBJ2-1|NA|TRBV6-2/TRBV6-3
ASSYNIGGSYPPGQF
>TRBJ2-1|NA|TRBV10-3
AMEVNHNEQF
>TRBJ2-7|NA|TRBV29-1
SAMSESSYEQY
>TRBJ2-1|many|TRBV20-1
SARGLGTGESSFYNEQF
>TRBJ2-6|NA|TRBV6-1
ASNQGALSGANILT
>TRBJ2-7|NA|TRBV24-1
ATSVARGFEQY
>TRBJ2-4|NA|TRBV1
TSSQDWPLFWSAKNIQY
>TRBJ2-3|NA|TRBV12-3/TRBV12-4
ASGPTGTTGTQY
>TRBJ2-7|NA|TRBV7-8
ASSYGTVTPDQY
>TRBJ2-1|once|TRBV6-1
TSSEMASEQF
>TRBJ2-3|NA|TRBV5-6
ASSEMTADRQY
>TRBJ2-7|NA|TRBV4-2
TSSQEGRAYKQY
>TRBJ2-2|NA|TRBV29-1
NAYPRVGCGELF
>TRBJ1-5|NA|TRBV6-6
ASRTGALNQPQH
>TRBJ2-3|NA|TRBV12-3/TRBV12-4
ASSLARRVVDTQY
>TRBJ2-1|many|TRBV7-3
ASSEGGAGEQF
>TRBJ2-5|NA|TRBV28
ASTPTRYQETQY